This is a list of T cell receptor beta chains from one sample in a study of T cell responses to AZD1222 COVID-19 vaccine. Assay used: immunoSEQ multiplex PCR; TCRdb lists only in-frame clones, some missing. The sample includes about 120,000 clones, around nine tenths of them seen just once. The sample was peripheral blood, taken on day 0 of AZD1222 vaccination. These receptors all stem from an adult in good health. The CDR3 runs from the conserved cysteine through the conserved F or W. A D gene is named only where the DNA matches it firmly. The size entry is marked missing in some rows and otherwise reads once, few, many or a size class.

abundance,j_gene,v_gene,d_gene,CDR3nt,CDR3aa
-,TRBJ2-7,TRBV5-1,-,TGCGCCAGCAGCTCCCCGTCAACTCCAGGAAAGCCGACCTACGAGCAGTACTTC,CASSSPSTPGKPTYEQYF
-,TRBJ1-6,TRBV3-1/TRBV3-2,-,TGTGCCAGCAGCCCGGGGGGCGGTCGGCGCTCACCCCTCCACTTT,CASSPGGGRRSPLHF
-,TRBJ1-2,TRBV24-1,-,TGTGCCACCAGTGACCGTGGGACGGCTAACTATGGCTACACCTTC,CATSDRGTANYGYTF
-,TRBJ1-6,TRBV12-3/TRBV12-4,-,TGTGCCAGCACCTCGGGGAATTCACCCCTCCACTTT,CASTSGNSPLHF
once,TRBJ1-3,TRBV10-3,-,TGTGCCATCAGCGAGACAGGACGGGGAAACACCATATATTTT,CAISETGRGNTIYF
once,TRBJ1-5,TRBV18,TRBD1,TGTGCCAGCTCACTTACAGGGGGATGGAATCAGCCCCAGCATTTT,CASSLTGGWNQPQHF
-,TRBJ1-2,TRBV5-6,-,TGTGCCAGCAGCTTGTTGGATTTTCGGGAGAGTGGCTACACCTTC,CASSLLDFRESGYTF
-,TRBJ1-5,TRBV28,-,TGTGCCAGCCGCGAGCCAGCGATAGGGCCCCAGCATTTT,CASREPAIGPQHF
-,TRBJ2-2,TRBV13,-,TGTGCCAGCAGCGCCCGAGGGGGGAACACCGGGGAGCTGTTTTTT,CASSARGGNTGELFF
few,TRBJ2-1,TRBV7-8,TRBD2,TGTGCCAGCAGCTTCCCTGCAGCTAGCGGGAGCCCTTTTAGGAATGAGCAGTTCTTC,CASSFPAASGSPFRNEQFF
-,TRBJ2-3,TRBV5-1,-,TGCGCCAGCAGCCTCGGCCCCACCTTGGCAGATACGCAGTATTTT,CASSLGPTLADTQYF
-,TRBJ2-7,TRBV19,TRBD1,TGTGCCAGCAGATCAGGGGGCGGCTACGAGCAGTACTTC,CASRSGGGYEQYF
-,TRBJ2-1,TRBV7-6,-,TGTGCCAGCAGCTTAGGAAGGGAGCCCTACAATGAGCAGTTCTTC,CASSLGREPYNEQFF
-,TRBJ1-2,TRBV27,TRBD1,TGTGCCAGCAGTTTACAGGGGGCAAACTATGGCTACACCTTC,CASSLQGANYGYTF
-,TRBJ2-2,TRBV5-1,TRBD1,TGCGCCAGCAGCTTGGCGTGGGACAGGGGTCATCGAGTTACCGGGGAGCTGTTTTTT,CASSLAWDRGHRVTGELFF
-,TRBJ2-3,TRBV30,TRBD2,TGTGCCTGGAGCCCGATTACTAGCGGGGGTGGAACAGATACGCAGTATTTT,CAWSPITSGGGTDTQYF
-,TRBJ1-1,TRBV5-4,-,TGTGCCAGCAGCTTGGATCCAGGGACCACTGAAGCTTTCTTT,CASSLDPGTTEAFF
-,TRBJ2-1,TRBV5-1,-,TGCGCCAGCAGCTTCTCCGGGGTCTCCTACAATGAGCAGTTCTTC,CASSFSGVSYNEQFF
-,TRBJ2-5,TRBV7-3,-,TGTGCCAGCAGCCCGGGTGGAGGGGAGACCCAGTACTTC,CASSPGGGETQYF
-,TRBJ1-3,TRBV13,-,TGTGCCAGCAGCTTAGGCAGGGGAAACACCATATATTTT,CASSLGRGNTIYF
-,TRBJ2-7,TRBV28,-,TGTGCCAGCAGGACAGGTCCGAGCTCCTACGAGCAGTACTTC,CASRTGPSSYEQYF
-,TRBJ1-4,TRBV6-5,-,TGTGCCAGCCGAGTCGTTTCAGGAGCGGAAAAACTGTTTTTT,CASRVVSGAEKLFF
-,TRBJ1-1,TRBV16,-,TGTGCCAGCAGCCAATCAAGGCAGATCTTCACTGAAGCTTTCTTT,CASSQSRQIFTEAFF
-,TRBJ2-5,TRBV4-1,TRBD2,TGCGCCAGCAGCCAAATAACTAGCGGGGGGGAGACCCAGTACTTC,CASSQITSGGETQYF
-,TRBJ1-5,TRBV6-5,TRBD1,TGTGCCAGTCATCATCGGACAGGGGGCAATCAGCCCCAGCATTTT,CASHHRTGGNQPQHF
-,TRBJ1-3,TRBV7-2,-,TGTGCCAGCAGCTTAGGGGCACGGGAGCGTTCCTCTGGAAACACCATATATTTT,CASSLGARERSSGNTIYF
-,TRBJ1-5,TRBV30,TRBD1,TGTGCCTGGAGTTGGGACAGGGCCAATCAGCCCCAGCATTTT,CAWSWDRANQPQHF
-,TRBJ2-2,TRBV12-5,TRBD1,TGTGCTAGTGGTTTGGTGACAGGGATTACCGGGGAGCTGTTTTTT,CASGLVTGITGELFF
-,TRBJ1-2,TRBV3-1/TRBV3-2,-,TGTGCCAGCAGCCAAGATCGTAGGAAGGGCTACACCTTC,CASSQDRRKGYTF
-,TRBJ2-7,TRBV7-9,-,TGTGCCAGCAGCAACCGGGATCCCAGGTACGAGCAGTACTTC,CASSNRDPRYEQYF
-,TRBJ1-1,TRBV28,-,TGTGCCAGCAGTGGGACCGATTCGTACACTGAAGCTTTCTTT,CASSGTDSYTEAFF
-,TRBJ2-5,TRBV6-5,-,TGTGCCAGCAGTAGCAACCGACCCCGGGAGACCCAGTACTTC,CASSSNRPRETQYF
-,TRBJ1-1,TRBV6-6,-,TGTGCCAGCAGTGGCGCCGGGACCCGCTTGAACACTGAAGCTTTCTTT,CASSGAGTRLNTEAFF
-,TRBJ2-3,TRBV30,TRBD1,TGTGCCTGGCAAACAGGGGGCGATCGGTTTTTT,CAWQTGGDRFF
-,TRBJ1-1,TRBV21-1,-,TGTGCCAGCAGCAACCAGATCTTAGCTTTCTTT,CASSNQILAFF
few,TRBJ1-1,TRBV6-5,-,TGTGCCAGCAGTCCAGGGAACACTGAAGCTTTCTTT,CASSPGNTEAFF
-,TRBJ1-1,TRBV5-1,-,TGCGCCAGCAGCGGGGGAGCAGCCGGTGGTGAAGCTTTCTTT,CASSGGAAGGEAFF
-,TRBJ1-1,TRBV12-3/TRBV12-4,-,TGTGCCAGCAGTTTAGAGGGGGACACTGAAGCTTTCTTT,CASSLEGDTEAFF
-,TRBJ2-1,TRBV11-2,-,TGTGCCAGCAGCTTACTGGAAACCAGAGGCAATGAGCAGTTCTTC,CASSLLETRGNEQFF
-,TRBJ2-1,TRBV19,-,TGTGCCAGTAGCCTACAAGACCTATCGGGGTACGACAATGAGCAGTTCTTC,CASSLQDLSGYDNEQFF
-,TRBJ1-4,TRBV18,-,TGTGCCAGCTCAGCCGGACTGAATGAAAAACTGTTTTTT,CASSAGLNEKLFF
-,TRBJ2-3,TRBV10-2,-,TGCGCCAGCAGGCTGGGCACAGATACGCAGTATTTT,CASRLGTDTQYF
-,TRBJ2-1,TRBV6-6,-,TGTGCCAGCAGTCGCTCGGACCGAGATGAGCAGTTCTTC,CASSRSDRDEQFF
-,TRBJ1-3,TRBV29-1,TRBD1,TGCAGCGTTCGACAGGGGGCTGGAAACACCATATATTTT,CSVRQGAGNTIYF
-,TRBJ2-1,TRBV6-2/TRBV6-3,TRBD2,TGTGCCAGCAGTTACCTAGCGGGAGGGATGCCCTACAATGAGCAGTTCTTC,CASSYLAGGMPYNEQFF